A single sample gave rise to the 8 T cell receptor beta chains below, sequenced in a study of glioma-infiltrating T cells. Using RNA template, CDR3s of TCR alpha and beta were amplified with iRepertoire arm-PCR. TCRdb ran MiXCR on the multiplex PCR reads and lists one entry per CDR3 protein. Found here are approximately 120,000 distinct CDR3 sequences, 20% to 25% of them singletons; the top ten hold 15%. The source material was glioma tissue, nonneoplastic brain tissue, or PBMCs (not recorded which). The source is a human donor with low-grade glioma or glioblastoma, undergoing nonglioma brain surgery, or in good health (not recorded which).

The J gene is TRBJ1-1, the V gene TRBV20-1; 7 bases align to TRBD1. This CDR3 has 16 residues. CDR1 is DFQATT, CDR2 SNEGSKA, per germline (reference sequence). Trimming took 6 bases from V and 6 from J; bases not matched to a gene: 19. This chain's CDR3 is CSAHFGSRGLHAEAFF. CDR3 DNA sequence: TGCAGTGCCCATTTTGGATCAAGGGGGCTTCACGCTGAAGCTTTCTTT.

Details on this clonotype: A clone one base away is much larger, so this may be a read error. The V and J genes are TRBV19 and TRBJ2-5, with 8 bases fitting TRBD1. CDR3 size: 14 residues. CDR1 is LNHDA, CDR2 SQIVND, per germline (reference sequence). The CDR3 DNA reads as TGTGCCGGTAGTCTTGGACAGGGCCAAGAGACCCAGTACTTC. Amino acids: CAGSLGQGQETQYF.

Remarks on this clonotype: The junction shows a germline mismatch at one end, possibly a read error. J is TRBJ2-3 and V is TRBV18; D might be TRBD1 or TRBD2, each matching 5 bases. The CDR3 has 15 residues. Germline V lookup: CDR1 KGHSH, CDR2 LQKENI. CDR3 DNA: TGTGCCAGCTCACCAAGGGGATCTTCGGAGGATACGCGGTATTTT. It translates to CASSPRGSSEDTRYF.

This clonotype has at least ten counts. The chain joins TRBV20-1 to TRBJ2-1, with 14 bases aligning to TRBD2. Germline-derived CDR1 and CDR2 are DFQATT and SNEGSKA (reference sequence). The CDR3 spans 17 residues. V was pared by 5 bases and J by 6 bases, with 12 bases of the junction left unmatched. The CDR3 here is CSALGLAGGMRFNEQFF. The CDR3 coding sequence is TGCAGTGCTCTCGGACTAGCGGGGGGCATGAGGTTCAATGAGCAGTTCTTC.

In the case of this clonotype: The junction differs from germline at one of its ends, possibly a read error. The chain couples TRBV10-3 to TRBJ2-6, with TRBD1 as a possible D gene (5 bases). The CDR3 is 15 residues long. The germline CDR1 and CDR2 sequences are ENHRY and SYGVKD. The CDR3 sequence: CAISEKSDGANALTF. Written as DNA, the CDR3 is TGTGCCATCAGTGAAAAATCGGATGGGGCCAACGCCCTGACTTTC.

This clonotype was observed at least ten times. The chain links TRBV2 to TRBJ2-2; D unclear. Germline V gene sequence: CDR1 SNHLY, CDR2 FYNNEI. The length of the CDR3 is 14 residues. V dropped 7 bases and J dropped 6 bases, with 15 bases sitting between them. The DNA of the CDR3 is TGTGCCAGCAAGCGCGAAAGCATCCCCGGGGAGCTGTTTTTT. Translation: CASKRESIPGELFF.

The chain recombines TRBV2 with TRBJ2-5; 9 nucleotides agree with TRBD1. Germline CDR1 and CDR2: SNHLY and FYNNEI. CDR3 length equals 16 residues. The V segment lost 3 bases and the J segment 1 base; nucleotides outside the gene matches: 6. The CDR3 DNA reads as TGTGCCAGCAGTGATATGGACAGGGGTTTCCAAGAGACCCAGTACTTC. This translates into CASSDMDRGFQETQYF. Drawing the rest from reference TRBV2 and TRBJ2-5, the complete variable domain is EPEVTQTPSHQVTQMGQEVILRCVPISNHLYFYWYRQILGQKVEFLVSFYNNEISEKSEIFDDQFSVERPDGSNFTLKIRSTKLEDSAMYFCASSDMDRGFQETQYFGPGTRLLVL.

Note on this clonotype: A read error may produce the germline difference seen at one junction end. This sequence joins TRBV20-1 and TRBJ2-5; D is undetermined. Germline V gene data show CDR1 as DFQATT and CDR2 as SNEGSKA (reference sequence). The CDR3 runs 15 residues. The CDR3 reads CSARDGVRVQDTQYF. CDR3 bases: TGCAGTGCTAGAGATGGGGTCCGAGTCCAAGATACCCAGTACTTC.